The source of this T cell receptor beta chain is a study of T cell responses to AZD1222 COVID-19 vaccine. The CDR3 is made up of 13 amino acids. Germline CDR1 and CDR2: SEHNR and FQNEAQ (reference sequence). V was shortened by 5 bases and J by 2 bases, with 9 bases between the two germline ends. The study, taken as a whole, reports: Rises in breadth and depth of Spike-specific TCRs came after two AZD1222 doses. At study baseline, merely several AZD1222 recipients were seropositive.

On this clone: Its antigen remains unidentified.

The assay was immunoSEQ multiplex PCR, and TCRdb's table has in-frame clones only and misses some. The sample has about 120,000 clones; 85% to 90% are singletons. The sequencing here drew on peripheral blood, taken on day 0 of MenACWY control vaccination. This clonotype originated in an adult in good health. The genes are TRBV7-9 and TRBJ1-2, with a possible D match to TRBD1 (5 bases). The CDR3 DNA is TGTGCCAGCAGCCTGGGGGGGAACTATGGCTACACCTTC. It specifies CASSLGGNYGYTF.